The clone carrying this T cell receptor (beta chain) was seen more than once but under ten times. Its antigen remains unknown. Germline V gene data show CDR1 as LGHNA and CDR2 as YNFKEQ. The CDR3 spans 15 residues. V dropped 2 bases and J dropped 7; count of bases not matched to a gene: 8. Using RNA template, CDR3s of TCR alpha and beta were amplified with iRepertoire arm-PCR. Tissue mRNA or PBMC total RNA, roughly 85-450 ng, went into one-step reverse transcription and amplification. TCRdb called the multiplex PCR reads again in MiXCR, with one record for every CDR3 protein. The table has over 120,000 distinct CDR3 sequences, about two fifths seen once; the top ten hold around 18%. The entry originates in a study of glioma-infiltrating T cells. Study-wide results and caveats: Very few CDR3 sequences were shared between tissue and blood. Gliomas, especially low-grade, showed above-expected tissue-blood divergence; non-neoplastic patients showed below.

The chain links TRBV4-2 to TRBJ1-2, with 9 positions matching TRBD1. The TCR originated in a human donor with low-grade glioma or glioblastoma, undergoing nonglioma brain surgery, or in good health (not recorded which). The sequenced material came from glioma tissue, nonneoplastic brain tissue, or PBMCs (not recorded which). CDR3 nucleotides: TGTGCCAGCAGCCAAATACAGGGGGCTCTAGGTGGCTACACCTTC. This codes for CASSQIQGALGGYTF.